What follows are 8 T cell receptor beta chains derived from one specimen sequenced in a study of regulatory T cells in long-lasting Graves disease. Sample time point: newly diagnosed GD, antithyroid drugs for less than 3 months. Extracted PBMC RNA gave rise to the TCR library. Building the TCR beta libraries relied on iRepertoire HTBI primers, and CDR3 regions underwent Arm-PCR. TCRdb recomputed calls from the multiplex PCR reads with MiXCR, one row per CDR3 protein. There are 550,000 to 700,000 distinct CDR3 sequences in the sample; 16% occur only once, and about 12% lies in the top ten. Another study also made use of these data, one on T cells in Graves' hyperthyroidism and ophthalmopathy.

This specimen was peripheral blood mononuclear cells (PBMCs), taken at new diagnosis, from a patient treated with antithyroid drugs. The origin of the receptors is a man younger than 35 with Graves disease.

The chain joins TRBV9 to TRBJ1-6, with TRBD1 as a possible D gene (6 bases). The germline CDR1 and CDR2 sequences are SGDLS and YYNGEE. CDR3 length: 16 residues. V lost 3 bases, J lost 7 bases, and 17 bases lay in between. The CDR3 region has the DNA TGTGCCAGCAGCGCCCGACAGGAAATTTTGAATTCACCCCTCCACTTT. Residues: CASSARQEILNSPLHF.

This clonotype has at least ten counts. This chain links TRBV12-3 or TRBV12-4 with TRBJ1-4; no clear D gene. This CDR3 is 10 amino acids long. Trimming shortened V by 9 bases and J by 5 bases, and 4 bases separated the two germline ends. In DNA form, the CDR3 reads TGTGCCAGTAAAAATGAAAAACTGTTTTTT. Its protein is CASKNEKLFF.

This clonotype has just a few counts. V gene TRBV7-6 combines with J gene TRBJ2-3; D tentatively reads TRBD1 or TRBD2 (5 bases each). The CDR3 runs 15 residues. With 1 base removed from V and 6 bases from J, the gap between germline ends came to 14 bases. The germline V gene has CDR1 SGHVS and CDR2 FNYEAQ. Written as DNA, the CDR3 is TGTGCCAGCAGCTTAGAGGGTCTCGGGGCGGATACGCAGTATTTT. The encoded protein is CASSLEGLGADTQYF. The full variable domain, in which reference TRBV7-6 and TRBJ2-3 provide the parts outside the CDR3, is GAGVSQSPRYKVTKRGQDVALRCDPISGHVSLYWYRQALGQGPEFLTYFNYEAQQDKSGLPNDRFSAERPEGSISTLTIQRTEQRDSAMYRCASSLEGLGADTQYFGPGTRLTVL.

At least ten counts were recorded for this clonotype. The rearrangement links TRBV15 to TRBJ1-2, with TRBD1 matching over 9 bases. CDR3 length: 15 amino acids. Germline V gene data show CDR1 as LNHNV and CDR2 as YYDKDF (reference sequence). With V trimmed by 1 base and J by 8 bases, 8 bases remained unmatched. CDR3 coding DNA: TGTGCCACCAGCAGAGTCAGGACAGGGGAGGTCGGCTACACCTTC. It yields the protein CATSRVRTGEVGYTF.

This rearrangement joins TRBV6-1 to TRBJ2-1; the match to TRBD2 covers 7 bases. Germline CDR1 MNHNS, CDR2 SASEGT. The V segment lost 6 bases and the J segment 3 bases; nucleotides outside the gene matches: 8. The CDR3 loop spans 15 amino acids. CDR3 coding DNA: TGTGCCAGCAGGGAACGGGAGGCCCACTACAATGAGCAGTTCTTC. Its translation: CASREREAHYNEQFF.

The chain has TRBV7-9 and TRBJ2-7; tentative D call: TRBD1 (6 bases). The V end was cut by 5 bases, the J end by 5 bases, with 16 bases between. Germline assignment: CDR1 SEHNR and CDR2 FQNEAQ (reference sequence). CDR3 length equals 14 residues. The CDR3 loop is CASSPDQGRDEQYF. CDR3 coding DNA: TGTGCCAGCAGCCCAGACCAGGGGCGGGACGAGCAGTACTTC.

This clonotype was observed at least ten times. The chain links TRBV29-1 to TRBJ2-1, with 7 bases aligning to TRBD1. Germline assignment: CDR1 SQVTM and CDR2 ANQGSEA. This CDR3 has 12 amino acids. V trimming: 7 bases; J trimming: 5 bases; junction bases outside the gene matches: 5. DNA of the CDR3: TGCAGCGGTGGACAGGTAAACAATGAGCAGTTCTTC. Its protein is CSGGQVNNEQFF.

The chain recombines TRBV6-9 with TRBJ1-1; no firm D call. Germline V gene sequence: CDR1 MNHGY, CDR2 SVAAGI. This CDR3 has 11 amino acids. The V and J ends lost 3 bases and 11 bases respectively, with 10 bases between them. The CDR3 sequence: CASSYGVDAFF. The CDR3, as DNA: TGTGCCAGCAGTTACGGGGTAGACGCTTTCTTT.